The 26 T cell receptor beta chains below all came from one sample that was sequenced in a study of cytomegalovirus exposure and HLA in healthy donors. Sequencing used immunoSEQ multiplex PCR; TCRdb keeps in-frame clones, though not all of them. The data contain some 98,000 clones, roughly 87% of them singletons. Sequenced: PBMCs. Every receptor here comes from a man aged 18 to 29 in good health and CMV-seropositive.

The V gene is TRBV9, the J gene TRBJ2-7; 8 bases fit TRBD1. Trimming took 1 base from V and 0 from J; bases not matched to a gene: 0. The CDR3 loop spans 14 amino acids. Germline V gene data show CDR1 as SGDLS and CDR2 as YYNGEE. CDR3 in DNA: TGTGCCAGCAGCGTAACAGGGGGCTCCTACGAGCAGTACTTC. Translation: CASSVTGGSYEQYF.

Written as DNA, the CDR3 is TGTGCCAGCAGCAGAACAGGGGCGATATACAATGAGCAGTTCTTC. Its translation: CASSRTGAIYNEQFF. The genes are TRBV7-6 and TRBJ2-1; 7 nucleotides line up with TRBD1. Germline-derived CDR1 and CDR2 are SGHVS and FNYEAQ. Trimming took 5 bases from V and 4 from J; bases not matched to a gene: 8. CDR3 length: 15 amino acids. Supplemented by reference TRBV7-6 and TRBJ2-1, the full variable domain reads GAGVSQSPRYKVTKRGQDVALRCDPISGHVSLYWYRQALGQGPEFLTYFNYEAQQDKSGLPNDRFSAERPEGSISTLTIQRTEQRDSAMYRCASSRTGAIYNEQFFGPGTRLTVL.

V usage is TRBV4-3 and J usage is TRBJ2-1, with D possibly matching TRBD2 (7 bases). The V gene's germline CDR1 is LGHNA and CDR2 YSLEER. Trimming cost V 1 base and J 9 bases, with 16 bases left between them. This CDR3 has 15 amino acids. The CDR3 loop is CASSQGTSARGEQFF. The CDR3 DNA is TGCGCCAGCAGCCAAGGTACTAGCGCCAGGGGTGAGCAGTTCTTC.

This sequence joins TRBV7-8 and TRBJ1-6; 7 nucleotides align to TRBD1. The germline gives CDR1 SGHVS, CDR2 FQNEAQ. The CDR3 loop spans 16 amino acids. Losses at the gene ends were 5 bases for V and 3 bases for J; bases not matched to a gene: 7. CDR3 nucleotide sequence: TGTGCCAGCAGCACGGGGACAGCAAACTATAATTCACCCCTCCACTTT. Protein: CASSTGTANYNSPLHF.

The gene calls are TRBV19 and TRBJ2-7; 9 bases are a match to TRBD1. The CDR3 length is 13 residues. With 4 bases clipped from V and 6 bases from J, the junction kept 4 bases outside the gene matches. The V gene's germline CDR1 is LNHDA and CDR2 SQIVND (reference sequence). The CDR3: CASSTETGGEQYF. The DNA of the CDR3 is TGTGCCAGTAGTACCGAGACAGGGGGCGAGCAGTACTTC.

This clone showed up just a few times. The rearrangement joins TRBV5-1 to TRBJ2-1, with 11 bases matching TRBD2. The CDR3 spans 16 residues. Germline trimming cut 0 bases from V and 4 bases from J; bases unmatched to any gene: 3. Germline V gene data show CDR1 as SGHRS and CDR2 as YFSETQ. The CDR3 coding sequence is TGCGCCAGCAGCTTGGACGCTAGCGGGGGGTACAATGAGCAGTTCTTC. It is translated as CASSLDASGGYNEQFF.

Notes on this clone: Here the CDR3 omits its conserved ending phenylalanine or tryptophan, so a read error is the likely source. Because the CDR3's place on the DNA is in doubt, the DNA is left out and the CDR3 is given as listed by TCRdb. The chain uses TRBV27 and TRBJ1-2; the D call TRBD1 from the table was never checked on the DNA. Germline values: CDR1 MNHEY, CDR2 SMNVEV (reference sequence). The CDR3 extends over 12 residues, inclusive of both ends. The CDR3 is CASSPGGAGSYT.

The rearrangement links TRBV15 to TRBJ1-2; TRBD1 agrees at 7 bases. There are 16 residues in the CDR3. Germline CDR1 reads LNHNV; CDR2 reads YYDKDF (reference sequence). J was trimmed by 6 bases and V by 3 bases; bases with no gene match: 13. DNA of the CDR3: TGTGCCACCAGCAGTTCGACAGGGTTGGTGGACGATGGCTACACCTTC. Encoded protein: CATSSSTGLVDDGYTF.

J is TRBJ1-1 and V is TRBV28; D may be TRBD1 (6 bases). Germline loops: CDR1 MDHEN, CDR2 SYDVKM. The CDR3 covers 15 residues. The CDR3 protein is CTTGGQGLMNTEAFF. CDR3 sequence (DNA): TGTACCACCGGGGGGCAGGGTCTTATGAACACTGAAGCTTTCTTT.

V gene TRBV2 combines with J gene TRBJ1-2; 8 bases line up with TRBD1. Germline V gene lookup returns CDR1 SNHLY and CDR2 FYNNEI. This CDR3 region has 15 residues. Unmatched junction bases numbered 8, after V lost 6 bases and J lost 2 bases. The CDR3 DNA reads TGTGCCAGCAGGAGAGCGACAGGGGCCAACTATGGCTACACCTTC. Its translation is CASRRATGANYGYTF.

The chain combines TRBV21-1 with TRBJ2-7; the table gives TRBD2 as D, unverified against the DNA. TRBV21-1 corresponds to a pseudogene. The CDR3 has 20 amino acids. DNA of the CDR3: TGTGCCAGCAGCAGCCACTCAACCGGGACTAGCGGCGAAAATACCTACGAGCAGTACTTC. It translates to CASSSHSTGTSGENTYEQYF.

This clone was seen only once. The rearrangement joins TRBV7-2 to TRBJ2-1; D is possibly TRBD2 (5 bases). CDR1 is SGHTA and CDR2 is FQGNSA in the germline V gene. This CDR3 region has 13 residues. Deletions cut 3 bases from V and 10 bases from J, with 13 bases between. The CDR3 is CASSFGAEGEQFF. The CDR3 region has the DNA TGTGCCAGCAGCTTTGGAGCCGAGGGCGAGCAGTTCTTC.

The rearrangement uses TRBV29-1 and TRBJ2-2; D may be TRBD1 (6 bases). Trimming left V 7 bases short and J 6 bases short, with 18 bases between. Looked up from germline, CDR1 is SQVTM and CDR2 is ANQGSEA. The CDR3 has 14 residues. The CDR3 DNA reads as TGCAGCGCATTTACAGGGCAAGGGGCCGGGGAGCTGTTTTTT. Amino acids: CSAFTGQGAGELFF.

The V and J genes are TRBV28 and TRBJ2-1, with 7 bases matching TRBD2. The CDR3 has 14 residues. CDR1 is MDHEN and CDR2 is SYDVKM in the germline V gene. Unmatched junction bases numbered 8, after V lost 7 bases and J lost 5 bases. The CDR3 DNA reads as TGTGCCAGCACCTGGGCTAGCGGCAACAATGAGCAGTTCTTC. This codes for CASTWASGNNEQFF.

The chain links TRBV7-2 to TRBJ2-3; 7 positions match TRBD2. This CDR3 contains 14 residues. Trimming at V came to 4 bases and at J to 5 bases, leaving 6 bases not matched to a gene. CDR1 SGHTA and CDR2 FQGNSA come from the germline V gene. CDR3 protein: CASSSGLGRDTQYF. Written as DNA, the CDR3 is TGTGCCAGCAGCTCCGGACTAGGTAGAGATACGCAGTATTTT.

The CDR3 region has the DNA TGTGCCAGCGGGGACAACTACAATGAGCAGTTCTTC. Its protein product is CASGDNYNEQFF. This chain joins TRBV19 and TRBJ2-1; D may be TRBD1 (6 bases). The CDR3 is 12 residues long. CDR1 and CDR2 (germline): LNHDA, SQIVND (reference sequence). V was trimmed by 9 bases and J by 3 bases, leaving 9 bases between them.

The gene calls are TRBV28 and TRBJ2-1, with TRBD2 matching over 12 bases. Trimming took 6 bases from V and 7 from J; bases not matched to a gene: 13. Germline V gives CDR1 MDHEN, CDR2 SYDVKM. The CDR3 runs to 17 residues. The CDR3 DNA is TGTGCCAGCAGCTCACCCCCAACTAGCGGGAGGAGTAATGAGCAGTTCTTC. It encodes CASSSPPTSGRSNEQFF.

The chain combines TRBV4-1 with TRBJ2-5; unclear D gene. Between the trimmed V and J ends, which lost 1 base and 5 bases, there was a span of 17 bases. Germline CDR1 reads MGHRA; CDR2 reads YSYEKL. CDR3 length: 16 amino acids. CDR3 DNA sequence: TGCGCCAGCAGCCAAGTCTCTCCAGCGTCGCACGAGACCCAGTACTTC. Its protein product is CASSQVSPASHETQYF.

The chain is built from TRBV7-2 and TRBJ1-6; no reliable D call. Germline V gene lookup returns CDR1 SGHTA and CDR2 FQGNSA. This CDR3 is 13 amino acids long. The V gene lost 1 base and the J gene lost 7 bases, with 5 bases spanning the gap. The DNA for the CDR3 is TGTGCCAGCAGCTTAGGAGCCAATTCACCCCTCCACTTT. Translating gives CASSLGANSPLHF.

The J gene is TRBJ2-7, the V gene TRBV14, with D maybe TRBD2 (6 bases). The CDR3 length is 15 residues. Between the trimmed V and J ends, which lost 2 bases and 2 bases, there was a span of 13 bases. Per germline, CDR1 SGHDN and CDR2 FVKESK. The CDR3 loop reads CASSQSVADTYEQYF. The DNA of the CDR3 is TGTGCCAGCAGCCAATCGGTAGCGGACACCTACGAGCAGTACTTC.

The chain employs TRBV5-6 and TRBJ2-5; TRBD1 matches at 8 bases. J lost 2 bases, V lost 4 bases, and 13 bases had no gene match. The CDR3 is 17 amino acids. CDR1 is SGHDT and CDR2 is YYEEEE in the germline V gene. CDR3 sequence: CASSKGTGEVGQETQYF. The CDR3 nucleotides read TGTGCCAGCAGCAAAGGGACAGGCGAGGTGGGTCAAGAGACCCAGTACTTC.

The rearrangement uses TRBV11-2 and TRBJ2-1; a possible D gene is TRBD1 (6 bases). The germline CDR1 and CDR2 sequences are SGHAT and FQNNGV. Trimming shortened V by 0 bases and J by 7 bases, and 10 bases separated the two germline ends. The CDR3 totals 14 residues. The CDR3 loop reads CASSLDRRGNEQFF. CDR3 DNA: TGTGCCAGCAGCTTAGATCGTAGGGGGAATGAGCAGTTCTTC. Full variable domain (rest looked up from reference TRBV11-2 and TRBJ2-1): EAGVAQSPRYKIIEKRQSVAFWCNPISGHATLYWYQQILGQGPKLLIQFQNNGVVDDSQLPKDRFSAERLKGVDSTLKIQPAKLEDSAVYLCASSLDRRGNEQFFGPGTRLTVL.

This clone has only one observation. The chain has TRBV4-1 and TRBJ1-3; tentatively, D is TRBD1 (5 bases). Germline assignment: CDR1 MGHRA and CDR2 YSYEKL. This CDR3 contains 17 residues. Trimming shortened V by 3 bases and J by 3 bases, and 18 bases separated the two germline ends. The DNA of the CDR3 is TGCGCCAGCAGCCACCTAGGACACCCTGCCGTTGGAAACACCATATATTTT. It yields the protein CASSHLGHPAVGNTIYF.

This chain joins TRBV7-7 and TRBJ2-7, with 9 bases lining up with TRBD1. Germline-derived CDR1 and CDR2 are SSHAT and FNYEAQ (reference sequence). Germline trimming cut 2 bases from V and 3 bases from J; bases unmatched to any gene: 5. This CDR3 spans 15 amino acids. The CDR3 region is CASSLRQGGNYEQYF. The CDR3 bases are TGTGCCAGCAGCTTACGACAGGGGGGGAACTACGAGCAGTACTTC.

V and J are TRBV28 and TRBJ1-4, with 9 bases lining up with TRBD1. The junction had 3 bases not matched to a gene; V was cut back by 6 bases and J by 4 bases. The germline gives CDR1 MDHEN, CDR2 SYDVKM. This CDR3 has 14 amino acids. The CDR3 coding sequence is TGTGCCAGCAGCAACAGGGGGCTTAATGAAAAACTGTTTTTT. Protein: CASSNRGLNEKLFF.

V is TRBV5-1 and J is TRBJ2-3; 8 nucleotides agree with TRBD2. Germline V lookup: CDR1 SGHRS, CDR2 YFSETQ. The CDR3 has 17 residues. Losses at the gene ends were 2 bases for V and 3 bases for J; bases not matched to a gene: 11. The chain's CDR3 is CASSFPGGLATTDTQYF. The CDR3 DNA reads TGCGCCAGCAGCTTCCCGGGGGGGCTAGCGACAACAGATACGCAGTATTTT. Looking up the rest from reference TRBV5-1 and TRBJ2-3 gives the full variable domain: KAGVTQTPRYLIKTRGQQVTLSCSPISGHRSVSWYQQTPGQGLQFLFEYFSETQRNKGNFPGRFSGRQFSNSRSEMNVSTLELGDSALYLCASSFPGGLATTDTQYFGPGTRLTVL.